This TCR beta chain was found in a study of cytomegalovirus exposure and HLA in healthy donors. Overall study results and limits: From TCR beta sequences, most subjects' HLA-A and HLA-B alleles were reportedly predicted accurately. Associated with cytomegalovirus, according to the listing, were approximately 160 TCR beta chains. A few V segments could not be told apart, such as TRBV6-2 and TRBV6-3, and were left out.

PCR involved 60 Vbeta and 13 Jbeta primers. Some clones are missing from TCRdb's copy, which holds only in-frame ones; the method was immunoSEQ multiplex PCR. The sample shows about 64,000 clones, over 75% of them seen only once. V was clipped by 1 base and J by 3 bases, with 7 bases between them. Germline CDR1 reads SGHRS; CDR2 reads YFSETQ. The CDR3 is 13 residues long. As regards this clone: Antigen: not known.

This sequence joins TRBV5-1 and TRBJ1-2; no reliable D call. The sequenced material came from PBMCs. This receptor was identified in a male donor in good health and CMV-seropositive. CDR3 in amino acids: CASSLTDDYGYTF. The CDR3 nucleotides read TGCGCCAGCAGCTTGACAGACGACTATGGCTACACCTTC.